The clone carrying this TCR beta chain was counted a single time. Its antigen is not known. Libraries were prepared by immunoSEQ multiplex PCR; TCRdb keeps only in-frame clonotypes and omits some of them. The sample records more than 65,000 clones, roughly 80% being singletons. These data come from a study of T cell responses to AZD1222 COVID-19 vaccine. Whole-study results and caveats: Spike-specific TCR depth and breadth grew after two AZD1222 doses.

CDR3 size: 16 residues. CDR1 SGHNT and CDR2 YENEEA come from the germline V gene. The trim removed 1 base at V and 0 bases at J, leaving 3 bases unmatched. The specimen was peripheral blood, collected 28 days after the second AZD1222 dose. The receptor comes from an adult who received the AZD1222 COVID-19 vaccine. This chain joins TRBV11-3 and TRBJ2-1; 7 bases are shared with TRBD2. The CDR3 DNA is TGTGCCAGCAGCTTAGGGGCTAGCGGCTCCTACAATGAGCAGTTCTTC. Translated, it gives CASSLGASGSYNEQFF.